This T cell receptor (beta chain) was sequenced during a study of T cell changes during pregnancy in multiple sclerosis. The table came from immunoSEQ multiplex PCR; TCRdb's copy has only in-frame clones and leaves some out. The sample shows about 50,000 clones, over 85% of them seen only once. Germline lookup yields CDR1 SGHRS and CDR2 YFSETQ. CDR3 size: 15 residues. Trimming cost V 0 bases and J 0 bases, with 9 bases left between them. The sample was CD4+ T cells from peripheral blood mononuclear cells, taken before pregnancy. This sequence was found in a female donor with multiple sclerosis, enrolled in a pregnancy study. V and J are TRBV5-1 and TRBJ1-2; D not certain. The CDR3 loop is CASSLVAVANYGYTF. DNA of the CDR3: TGCGCCAGCAGCTTGGTGGCAGTCGCTAACTATGGCTACACCTTC.